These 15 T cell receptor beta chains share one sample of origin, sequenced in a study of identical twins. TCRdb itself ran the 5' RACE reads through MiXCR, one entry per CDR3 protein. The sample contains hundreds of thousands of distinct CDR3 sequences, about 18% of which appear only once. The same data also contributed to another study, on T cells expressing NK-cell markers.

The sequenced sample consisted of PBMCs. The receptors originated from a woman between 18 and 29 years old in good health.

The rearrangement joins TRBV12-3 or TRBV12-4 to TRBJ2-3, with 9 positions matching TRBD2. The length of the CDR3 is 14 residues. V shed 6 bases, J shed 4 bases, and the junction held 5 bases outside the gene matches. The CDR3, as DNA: TGTGCCAGCAGGATAGCGGGGGAGTCAGATACGCAGTATTTT. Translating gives CASRIAGESDTQYF.

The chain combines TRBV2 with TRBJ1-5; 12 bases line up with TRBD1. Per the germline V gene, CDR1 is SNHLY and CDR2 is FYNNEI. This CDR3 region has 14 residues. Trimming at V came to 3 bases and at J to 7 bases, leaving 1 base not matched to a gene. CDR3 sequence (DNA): TGTGCCAGCAGTGAGGGGACAGGGGGCCAGCCCCAGCATTTT. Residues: CASSEGTGGQPQHF.

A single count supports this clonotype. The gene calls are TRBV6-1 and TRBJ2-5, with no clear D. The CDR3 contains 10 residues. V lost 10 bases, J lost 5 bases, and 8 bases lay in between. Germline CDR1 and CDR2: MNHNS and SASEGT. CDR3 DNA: TGTGCCACCCGTGACGAGACCCAGTACTTC. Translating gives CATRDETQYF.

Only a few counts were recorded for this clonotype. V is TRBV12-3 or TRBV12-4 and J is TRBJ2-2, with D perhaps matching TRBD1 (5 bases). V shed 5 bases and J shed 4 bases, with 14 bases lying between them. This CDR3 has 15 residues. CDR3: CASSAPGFPTGELFF. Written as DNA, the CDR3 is TGTGCCAGCAGTGCACCAGGGTTTCCCACCGGGGAGCTGTTTTTT.

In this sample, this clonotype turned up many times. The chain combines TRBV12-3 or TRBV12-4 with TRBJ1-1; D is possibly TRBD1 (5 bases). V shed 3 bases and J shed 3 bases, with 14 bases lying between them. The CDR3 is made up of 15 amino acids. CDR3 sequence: CASSFGKGWDTEAFF. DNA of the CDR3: TGTGCCAGCAGTTTCGGGAAGGGGTGGGACACTGAAGCTTTCTTT.

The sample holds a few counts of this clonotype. The CDR3 loop reads CASSFRLHNEQFF. Written as DNA, the CDR3 is TGTGCCAGCAGTTTCCGGCTACACAATGAGCAGTTCTTC. The gene calls are TRBV12-3 or TRBV12-4 and TRBJ2-1; D is unclear. Trimming removed 3 bases from V and 5 bases from J, with 8 bases in between. The CDR3 is 13 amino acids.

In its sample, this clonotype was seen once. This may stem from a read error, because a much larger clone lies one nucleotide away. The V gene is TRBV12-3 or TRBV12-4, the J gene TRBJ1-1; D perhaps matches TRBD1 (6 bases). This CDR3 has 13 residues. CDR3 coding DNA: TGTGCCAGCACCGGACAGTTGAACATTGAAGCTTTCTTT. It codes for CASTGQLNIEAFF.

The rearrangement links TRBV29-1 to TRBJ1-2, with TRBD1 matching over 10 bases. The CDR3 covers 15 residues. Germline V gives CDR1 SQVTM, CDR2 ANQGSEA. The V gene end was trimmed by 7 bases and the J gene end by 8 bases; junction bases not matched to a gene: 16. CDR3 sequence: CSATPGTGVIKGYTF. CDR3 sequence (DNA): TGCAGCGCCACACCCGGGACAGGGGTCATTAAGGGCTACACCTTC.

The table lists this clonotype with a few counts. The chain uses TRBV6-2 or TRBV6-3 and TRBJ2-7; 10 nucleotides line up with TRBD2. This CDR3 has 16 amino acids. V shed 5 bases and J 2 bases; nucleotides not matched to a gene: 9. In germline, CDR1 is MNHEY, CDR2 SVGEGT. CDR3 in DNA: TGTGCCAGCAGTAAGGGGCGGACTAGCGGACCCTACGAGCAGTACTTC. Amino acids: CASSKGRTSGPYEQYF.

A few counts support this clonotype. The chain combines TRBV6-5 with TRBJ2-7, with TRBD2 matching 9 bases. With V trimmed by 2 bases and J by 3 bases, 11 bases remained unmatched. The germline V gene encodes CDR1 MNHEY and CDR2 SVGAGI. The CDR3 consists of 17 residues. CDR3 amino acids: CASSYGGASGIVYEQYF. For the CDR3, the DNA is TGTGCCAGCAGTTACGGGGGGGCTAGCGGGATAGTCTACGAGCAGTACTTC.

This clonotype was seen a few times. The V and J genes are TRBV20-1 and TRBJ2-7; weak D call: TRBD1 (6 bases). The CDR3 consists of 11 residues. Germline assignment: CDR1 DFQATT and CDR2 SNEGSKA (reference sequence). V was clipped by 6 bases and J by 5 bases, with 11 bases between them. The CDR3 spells CSAYRAHEQYF. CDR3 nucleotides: TGCAGTGCCTACAGGGCCCACGAGCAGTACTTC.

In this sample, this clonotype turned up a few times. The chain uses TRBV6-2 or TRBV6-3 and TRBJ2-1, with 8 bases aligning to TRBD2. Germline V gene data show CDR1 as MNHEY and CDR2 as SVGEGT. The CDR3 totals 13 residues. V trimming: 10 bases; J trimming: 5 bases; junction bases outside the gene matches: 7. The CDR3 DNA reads TGTGCCACTTTCACTAGCGGTCACAATGAGCAGTTCTTC. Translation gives CATFTSGHNEQFF.

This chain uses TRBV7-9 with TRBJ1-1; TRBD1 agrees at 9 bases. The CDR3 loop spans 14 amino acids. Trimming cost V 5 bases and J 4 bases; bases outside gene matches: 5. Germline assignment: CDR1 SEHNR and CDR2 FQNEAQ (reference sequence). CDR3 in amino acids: CASSVGTGSTEAFF. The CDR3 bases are TGTGCCAGCAGCGTAGGGACAGGGAGCACTGAAGCTTTCTTT.

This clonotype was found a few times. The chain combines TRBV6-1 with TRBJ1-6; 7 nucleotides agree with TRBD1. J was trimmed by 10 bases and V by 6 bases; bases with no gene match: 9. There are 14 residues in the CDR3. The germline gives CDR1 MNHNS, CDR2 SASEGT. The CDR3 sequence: CASRPTGVESPLHF. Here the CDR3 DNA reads TGTGCCAGCAGGCCCACAGGGGTCGAGTCACCCCTCCACTTT.

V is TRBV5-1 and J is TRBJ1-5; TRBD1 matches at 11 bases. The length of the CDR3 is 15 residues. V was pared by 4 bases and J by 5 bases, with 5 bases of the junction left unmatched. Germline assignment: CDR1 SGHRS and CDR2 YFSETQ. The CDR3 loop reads CASSARTGGDQPQHF. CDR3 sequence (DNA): TGCGCCAGCAGCGCCAGGACAGGGGGCGATCAGCCCCAGCATTTT.